This T cell receptor (beta chain) stems from a study of CD8 T cells in ankylosing spondylitis. Germline V gene data show CDR1 as SGHNT and CDR2 as YYREEE (reference sequence). Trimming stripped 4 bases from V and 5 bases from J, with 18 bases between. This CDR3 is 15 amino acids long. Of note for this clonotype: Its antigen is undetermined. Possible read error: a much larger clone is one base away.

Study-wide findings and caveats: Reports say disease-linked clones showed up significantly more in matched ankylosing spondylitis synovial fluid. Disease-linked clones were CD8+ and relatively rare in peripheral blood. Characteristic, it appeared, of ankylosing spondylitis blood was a TCR beta motif of about eight highly homologous variants.

Library preparation for TCR beta used quantitative 5'-RACE with molecular barcodes. From the 5' RACE reads, TCRdb called clonotypes with MiXCR, one entry per CDR3 protein. The sample contains about 140,000 distinct CDR3 sequences, more than 7% of which appear only once. Sequenced: synovial fluid, either unsorted or a sorted T cell fraction (not recorded which). This sequence was found in a male donor with ankylosing spondylitis. The V and J genes are TRBV5-4 and TRBJ1-1; D perhaps matches TRBD1 (6 bases). The CDR3 spells CASSNWRGGMTEAFF. CDR3 coding DNA: TGTGCCAGCAGCAATTGGAGGGGGGGGATGACTGAAGCTTTCTTT.